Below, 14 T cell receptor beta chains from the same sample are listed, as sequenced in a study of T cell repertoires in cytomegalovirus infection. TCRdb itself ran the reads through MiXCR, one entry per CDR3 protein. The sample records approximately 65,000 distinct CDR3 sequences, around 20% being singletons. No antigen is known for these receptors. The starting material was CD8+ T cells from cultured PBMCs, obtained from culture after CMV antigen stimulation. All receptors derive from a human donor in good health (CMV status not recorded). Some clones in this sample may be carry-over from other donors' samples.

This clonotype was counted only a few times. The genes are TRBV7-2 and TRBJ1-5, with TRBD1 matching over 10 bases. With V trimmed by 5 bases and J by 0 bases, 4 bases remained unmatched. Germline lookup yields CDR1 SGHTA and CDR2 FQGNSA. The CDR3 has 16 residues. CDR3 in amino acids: CASSEGQGSSNQPQHF. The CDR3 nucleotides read TGTGCCAGCAGCGAGGGACAGGGGAGTAGCAATCAGCCCCAGCATTTT.

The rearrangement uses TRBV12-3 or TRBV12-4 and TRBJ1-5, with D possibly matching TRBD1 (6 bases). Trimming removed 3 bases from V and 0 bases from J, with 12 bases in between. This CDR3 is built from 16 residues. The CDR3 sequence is CASSFGGQGSNQPQHF. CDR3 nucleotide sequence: TGTGCCAGCAGTTTTGGGGGCCAGGGTAGCAATCAGCCCCAGCATTTT.

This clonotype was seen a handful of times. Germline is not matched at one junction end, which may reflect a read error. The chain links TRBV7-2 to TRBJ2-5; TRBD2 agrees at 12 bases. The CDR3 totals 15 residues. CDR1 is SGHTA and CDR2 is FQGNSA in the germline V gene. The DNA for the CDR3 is TGTGCCAGCAGCCTAGCGGGGGGGAACCAAGAGACCCAGTACTTC. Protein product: CASSLAGGNQETQYF.

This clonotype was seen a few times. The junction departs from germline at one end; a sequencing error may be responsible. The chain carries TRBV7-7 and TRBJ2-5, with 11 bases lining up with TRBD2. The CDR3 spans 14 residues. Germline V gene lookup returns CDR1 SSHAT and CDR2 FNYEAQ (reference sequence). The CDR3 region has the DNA TGTGCTAGCAGCTCGGGACTAGCGGAGGAGACCCAGTACTTC. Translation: CASSSGLAEETQYF.

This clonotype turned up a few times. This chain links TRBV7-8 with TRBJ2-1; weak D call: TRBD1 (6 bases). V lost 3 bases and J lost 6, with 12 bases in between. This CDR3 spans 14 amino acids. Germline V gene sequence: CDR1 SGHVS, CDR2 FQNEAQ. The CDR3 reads CASSFNADSNEQFF. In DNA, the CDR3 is TGTGCCAGCAGCTTTAATGCGGACAGCAATGAGCAGTTCTTC.

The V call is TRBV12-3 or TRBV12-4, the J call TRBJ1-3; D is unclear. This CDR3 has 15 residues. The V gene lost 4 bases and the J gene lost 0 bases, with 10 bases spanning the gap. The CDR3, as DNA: TGTGCCAGCAGTTCCCTGACGGTCTCTGGAAACACCATATATTTT. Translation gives CASSSLTVSGNTIYF.

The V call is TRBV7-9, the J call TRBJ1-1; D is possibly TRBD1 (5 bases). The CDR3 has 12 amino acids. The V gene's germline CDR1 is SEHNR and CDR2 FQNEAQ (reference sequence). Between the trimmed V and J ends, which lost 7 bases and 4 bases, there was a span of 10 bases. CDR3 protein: CASKRGGTEAFF. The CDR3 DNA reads TGTGCCAGCAAAAGGGGAGGCACTGAAGCTTTCTTT.

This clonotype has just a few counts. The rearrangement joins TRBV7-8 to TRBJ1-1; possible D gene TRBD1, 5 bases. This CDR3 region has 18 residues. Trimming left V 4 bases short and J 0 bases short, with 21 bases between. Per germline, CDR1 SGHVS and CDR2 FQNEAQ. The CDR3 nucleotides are TGTGCCAGCAGCTCTCCGGCCGGGACGGACCCCATGAACACTGAAGCTTTCTTT. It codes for CASSSPAGTDPMNTEAFF.

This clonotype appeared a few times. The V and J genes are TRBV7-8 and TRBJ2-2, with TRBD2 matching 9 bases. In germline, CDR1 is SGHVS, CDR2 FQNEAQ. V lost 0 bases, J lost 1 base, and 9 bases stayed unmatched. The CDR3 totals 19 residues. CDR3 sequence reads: CASSLAPSGARGNTGELFF. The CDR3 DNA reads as TGTGCCAGCAGCTTAGCGCCTAGCGGGGCCCGGGGGAACACCGGGGAGCTGTTTTTT.

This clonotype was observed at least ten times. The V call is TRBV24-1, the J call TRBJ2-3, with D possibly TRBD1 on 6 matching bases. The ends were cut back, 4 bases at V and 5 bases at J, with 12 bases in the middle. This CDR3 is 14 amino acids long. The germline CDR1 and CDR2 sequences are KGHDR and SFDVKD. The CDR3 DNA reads TGTGCCACCAGTGACCGCAGGGGAAGAGATACGCAGTATTTT. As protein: CATSDRRGRDTQYF.

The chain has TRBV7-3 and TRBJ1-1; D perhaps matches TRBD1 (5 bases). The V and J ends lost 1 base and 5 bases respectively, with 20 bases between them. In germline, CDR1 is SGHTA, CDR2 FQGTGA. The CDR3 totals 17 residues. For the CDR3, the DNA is TGTGCCAGCAGCTTAAATTTTGGGGCTGGGGAGGGGACTGAAGCTTTCTTT. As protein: CASSLNFGAGEGTEAFF.

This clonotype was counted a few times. CDR3 in DNA: TGTGCCACCAGTGACCCACGGGCAGGGGGGGTCTACGAGCAGTACTTC. This sequence encodes CATSDPRAGGVYEQYF. This rearrangement joins TRBV24-1 to TRBJ2-7; D may match TRBD1 or TRBD2 (7 bases each). Germline values: CDR1 KGHDR, CDR2 SFDVKD. The CDR3 covers 16 residues. V dropped 4 bases and J dropped 3 bases, with 18 bases sitting between them.

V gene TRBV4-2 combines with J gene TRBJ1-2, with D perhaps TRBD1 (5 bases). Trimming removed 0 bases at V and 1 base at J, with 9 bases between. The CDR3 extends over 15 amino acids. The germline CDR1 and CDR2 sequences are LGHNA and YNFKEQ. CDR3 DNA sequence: TGTGCCAGCAGCCAAGAACGGGGGAGTAACTATGGCTACACCTTC. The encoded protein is CASSQERGSNYGYTF.

The CDR3 reads CASSLLLDGNTQYF. Here the CDR3 DNA reads TGTGCCAGCAGCCTACTCTTGGACGGGAATACGCAGTATTTT. The chain uses TRBV7-9 and TRBJ2-3; a weak D match, TRBD2 (5 bases). CDR3 length: 14 residues. V lost 5 bases and J lost 7, with 16 bases in between. Germline V gene data show CDR1 as SEHNR and CDR2 as FQNEAQ (reference sequence).